This T cell receptor (beta chain) is from a study of sequential checkpoint blockade in melanoma. Germline-derived CDR1 and CDR2 are SGHNT and YENEEA. Between the trimmed V and J ends, which lost 3 bases and 1 base, there was a span of 9 bases. CDR3 length equals 14 residues. Sequencing was performed with immunoSEQ multiplex PCR; in TCRdb, only in-frame clones are kept and a portion is missing. This repertoire shows thousands of clones, about 26% found once; its top ten account for 20% to 25%. The table lists this clone with many counts. Treatment of the sample: randomized to nivolumab then ipilimumab (arm A) or the reverse (arm B).

This sequence joins TRBV11-3 and TRBJ1-1, with a possible D match to TRBD1 (6 bases). This sequence originates from a human donor with melanoma. The starting material was tumor tissue (inferred from file names), obtained from a patient given nivolumab and ipilimumab in sequence. The CDR3, as DNA: TGTGCCAGCAGCTTCCCGGGACAGAACACTGAAGCTTTCTTT. Translated: CASSFPGQNTEAFF.